The 25 T cell receptor beta chains below come from one sample, sequenced in a study of relationships among human T cell subsets. Anti-CD4 multisort beads removed cells negatively, then anti-CD8 beads positively selected CD8+ T cells. From mRNA, alpha and beta CDR3 regions were amplified using semiquantitative ARM-PCR. In ARM-PCR, communal superprimers followed tagged nested gene-specific primers for exponential amplification. In TCRdb, the multiplex PCR reads were re-called with MiXCR into one record per CDR3 protein. This sample has some 5,000 distinct CDR3 sequences; around 60% occur once, and the top ten carry around three fifths. The sample consisted of CD8+ T cells sorted from blood. Every receptor here comes from a man between 40 and 49 years old in good health.

CDR3 sequence (DNA): TGTGCCAGCAGCTTAGTGGGCCCTGCAGGAGAGTACGAGCAGTACTTC. Its translation: CASSLVGPAGEYEQYF. The V gene is TRBV11-2, the J gene TRBJ2-7; unclear D gene. The CDR3 consists of 16 residues. The germline gives CDR1 SGHAT, CDR2 FQNNGV. Trimming left V 1 base short and J 4 bases short, with 17 bases between.

This clonotype counts as medium-sized. The rearrangement uses TRBV6-5 and TRBJ2-3; TRBD2 matches 9 bases. The CDR3 extends over 15 amino acids. Per the germline V gene, CDR1 is MNHEY and CDR2 is SVGAGI. V gave up 4 bases and J gave up 2 bases; unmatched junction bases: 4. CDR3 sequence (DNA): TGTGCCAGCAGTTTCGGACTAGCGAACACAGATACGCAGTATTTT. Translated: CASSFGLANTDTQYF.

The chain links TRBV6-4 to TRBJ2-3; 12 bases align to TRBD2. The trim removed 0 bases at V and 5 bases at J, leaving 0 bases unmatched. Germline V CDR1 and CDR2: MRHNA, SNTAGT. The CDR3 extends over 15 amino acids. CDR3 sequence (DNA): TGTGCCAGCAGTGACTCGACTAGCGGGGGAGATACGCAGTATTTT. Residues: CASSDSTSGGDTQYF.

Within the sample, this clonotype is medium-sized. J is TRBJ2-1 and V is TRBV11-2; D gene unclear. This CDR3 spans 13 amino acids. The V end lost 4 bases, the J end lost 5 bases, and 9 bases lay between the germline ends. Germline V gene lookup returns CDR1 SGHAT and CDR2 FQNNGV. CDR3 nucleotides: TGTGCCAGCAGCTGGTCGAGTAACAATGAGCAGTTCTTC. It yields the protein CASSWSSNNEQFF. The entire variable domain, with the rest obtained from reference TRBV11-2 and TRBJ2-1, is as follows: EAGVAQSPRYKIIEKRQSVAFWCNPISGHATLYWYQQILGQGPKLLIQFQNNGVVDDSQLPKDRFSAERLKGVDSTLKIQPAKLEDSAVYLCASSWSSNNEQFFGPGTRLTVL.

This clonotype turned up a few times. The V gene is TRBV7-8, the J gene TRBJ2-7; D tentatively reads TRBD1 or TRBD2 (6 bases each). The V end was cut by 1 base, the J end by 2 bases, with 12 bases between. Per germline, CDR1 SGHVS and CDR2 FQNEAQ. This CDR3 has 15 amino acids. CDR3 DNA: TGTGCCAGCAGCTTAGAGGGGGGTGGGACCTACGAGCAGTACTTC. This translates into CASSLEGGGTYEQYF.

Only a few counts were recorded for this clonotype. This sequence joins TRBV27 and TRBJ1-1; D ambiguous. Per the germline V gene, CDR1 is MNHEY and CDR2 is SMNVEV (reference sequence). The germline V and J ends were trimmed by 1 base and 0 bases, with 3 bases remaining between them. The CDR3 extends over 13 amino acids. CDR3 in amino acids: CASSLYLNTEAFF. The CDR3 DNA sequence: TGTGCCAGCAGTTTATACTTGAACACTGAAGCTTTCTTT.

The chain recombines TRBV6-4 with TRBJ2-2; D gene ambiguous. The V gene's germline CDR1 is MRHNA and CDR2 SNTAGT. The CDR3 extends over 14 amino acids. V was cut by 2 bases and J by 4 bases, with 8 bases left in between. The CDR3 DNA follows: TGTGCCAGCAGTGACAGCCCTGGCACCGGGGAGCTGTTTTTT. This gives the protein CASSDSPGTGELFF.

V and J are TRBV11-2 and TRBJ2-2, with 16 bases matching TRBD2. CDR1 and CDR2 (germline): SGHAT, FQNNGV. CDR3 size: 19 residues. The V segment lost 8 bases and the J segment 4 bases; nucleotides outside the gene matches: 13. The CDR3 sequence: CASCGRGTSGRVRTGELFF. The CDR3 DNA sequence: TGTGCCAGCTGTGGACGGGGGACTAGCGGGAGGGTCCGCACCGGGGAGCTGTTTTTT.

This clonotype was seen a handful of times. The chain has TRBV27 and TRBJ2-1; D is unclear. Germline V gene lookup returns CDR1 MNHEY and CDR2 SMNVEV (reference sequence). There are 14 residues in the CDR3. With 5 bases removed from V and 0 bases from J, the gap between germline ends came to 8 bases. The CDR3 bases are TGTGCCAGCAGTAGCGCCCACTCCTACAATGAGCAGTTCTTC. Translated, it gives CASSSAHSYNEQFF.

The chain has TRBV7-8 and TRBJ2-1; TRBD2 aligns across 8 bases. The CDR3 is 15 residues long. The trim removed 7 bases at V and 7 bases at J, leaving 12 bases unmatched. Germline CDR1 and CDR2: SGHVS and FQNEAQ. The CDR3 loop is CASTPLGGGGNEQFF. Here the CDR3 DNA reads TGTGCCAGCACCCCACTTGGGGGCGGGGGGAATGAGCAGTTCTTC.

This chain uses TRBV11-2 with TRBJ2-1; no reliable D call. Trimming pared 1 base from V and 3 bases from J, leaving 13 bases between. Germline V gene sequence: CDR1 SGHAT, CDR2 FQNNGV. The length of the CDR3 is 16 residues. In DNA form, the CDR3 reads TGTGCCAGCAGCTTAGCCCCGCCGACGGGCTACAATGAGCAGTTCTTC. This sequence encodes CASSLAPPTGYNEQFF.

The gene calls are TRBV11-2 and TRBJ1-1; tentative D call: TRBD1 (6 bases). The CDR3 is made up of 13 amino acids. Germline V gives CDR1 SGHAT, CDR2 FQNNGV. Trimming removed 5 bases from V and 4 bases from J, with 11 bases in between. Here the CDR3 DNA reads TGTGCCAGCAGCGGGGGGCTCGGCACTGAAGCTTTCTTT. Translated, it gives CASSGGLGTEAFF.

This clonotype was counted a few times. The rearrangement uses TRBV6-5 and TRBJ1-3; a weak D match, TRBD1 (5 bases). V lost 2 bases to trimming and J lost 1 base, with 6 bases between them. The CDR3 sequence is 14 residues long. Germline values: CDR1 MNHEY, CDR2 SVGAGI. CDR3 DNA: TGTGCCAGCAGTTACGGGGGGTCTGGAAACACCATATATTTT. Translating it yields CASSYGGSGNTIYF.

This chain uses TRBV20-1 with TRBJ2-7; 7 bases fit TRBD2. The CDR3 loop spans 13 amino acids. Germline CDR1 reads DFQATT; CDR2 reads SNEGSKA (reference sequence). V dropped 5 bases and J dropped 2; count of bases not matched to a gene: 6. CDR3 in amino acids: CSAGLGLAYEQYF. In DNA form, the CDR3 reads TGCAGTGCTGGGCTCGGACTAGCCTACGAGCAGTACTTC.

The chain uses TRBV4-1 and TRBJ1-5; D gene uncertain. The CDR3 length is 13 residues. The germline V and J ends were trimmed by 1 base and 3 bases, with 4 bases remaining between them. Germline V gene data show CDR1 as MGHRA and CDR2 as YSYEKL. The CDR3 nucleotides are TGCGCCAGCAGCCAAGGGGACAATCAGCCCCAGCATTTT. It is translated as CASSQGDNQPQHF.

The V and J genes are TRBV11-2 and TRBJ2-1; 11 bases agree with TRBD2. CDR1 is SGHAT and CDR2 is FQNNGV in the germline V gene. Losses at the gene ends were 5 bases for V and 2 bases for J; bases not matched to a gene: 5. This CDR3 region has 16 residues. CDR3 in amino acids: CASSPRSGGAYNEQFF. CDR3 bases: TGTGCCAGCAGCCCCCGTAGCGGGGGGGCCTACAATGAGCAGTTCTTC.

V is TRBV11-2 and J is TRBJ2-5; perhaps D is TRBD1 or TRBD2 (6 bases each). The CDR3 contains 15 residues. Germline-derived CDR1 and CDR2 are SGHAT and FQNNGV. Trimming left V 0 bases short and J 5 bases short, with 13 bases between. The CDR3 bases are TGTGCCAGCAGCTTAGACACGGGGGCAGTGGAGACCCAGTACTTC. Residues: CASSLDTGAVETQYF.

This chain connects TRBV29-1 to TRBJ2-7; 8 bases agree with TRBD1. CDR3 length: 14 amino acids. Looked up from germline, CDR1 is SQVTM and CDR2 is ANQGSEA. Trimming at V came to 0 bases and at J to 3 bases, leaving 4 bases not matched to a gene. The CDR3 protein is CSVEDGTGGYEQYF. Here the CDR3 DNA reads TGCAGCGTTGAAGATGGGACAGGTGGCTACGAGCAGTACTTC.

J is TRBJ2-1 and V is TRBV20-1, with TRBD2 matching over 14 bases. The CDR3 has 13 residues. With V trimmed by 4 bases and J by 9 bases, 2 bases remained unmatched. Germline loops: CDR1 DFQATT, CDR2 SNEGSKA (reference sequence). CDR3 sequence reads: CSATGLAGAEQFF. DNA for the CDR3: TGCAGTGCTACGGGACTAGCGGGAGCTGAGCAGTTCTTC.

The V and J genes are TRBV13 and TRBJ2-1, with D unresolved. V was clipped by 1 base and J by 6 bases, with 10 bases between them. CDR3 length equals 14 residues. Per germline, CDR1 PRHDT and CDR2 FYEKMQ (reference sequence). In DNA, the CDR3 is TGTGCCAGCAGCTTAGTGGGGTCCCTCAATGAGCAGTTCTTC. This sequence encodes CASSLVGSLNEQFF. Full variable domain (rest looked up from reference TRBV13 and TRBJ2-1): AAGVIQSPRHLIKEKRETATLKCYPIPRHDTVYWYQQGPGQDPQFLISFYEKMQSDKGSIPDRFSAQQFSDYHSELNMSSLELGDSALYFCASSLVGSLNEQFFGPGTRLTVL.

This chain uses TRBV29-1 with TRBJ2-1; TRBD2 matches 14 bases. Germline V gene lookup returns CDR1 SQVTM and CDR2 ANQGSEA. Unmatched junction bases numbered 13, after V lost 7 bases and J lost 2 bases. The CDR3 sequence is 18 residues long. This CDR3 reads CSAITGTSGSWTYNEQFF. The CDR3 nucleotides read TGCAGCGCTATAACCGGGACTAGCGGGAGCTGGACCTACAATGAGCAGTTCTTC.

V is TRBV27 and J is TRBJ2-1; tentative D call: TRBD1 (7 bases). Between the trimmed V and J ends, which lost 5 bases and 6 bases, there was a span of 14 bases. The CDR3 extends over 14 amino acids. Germline assignment: CDR1 MNHEY and CDR2 SMNVEV (reference sequence). In nucleotides, the CDR3 is TGTGCCAGCAGTGGGGGGACAGCCATCAATGAGCAGTTCTTC. It codes for CASSGGTAINEQFF.

J is TRBJ1-5 and V is TRBV15, with D possibly TRBD1 on 6 matching bases. Germline CDR1 and CDR2: LNHNV and YYDKDF (reference sequence). Trimming removed 1 base at V and 5 bases at J, with 12 bases between. The CDR3 covers 15 residues. The DNA for the CDR3 is TGTGCCACCAGCAGAGCCGGGACAACTTATCAGCCCCAGCATTTT. It codes for CATSRAGTTYQPQHF.

The chain couples TRBV12-3 or TRBV12-4 to TRBJ2-7, with 10 bases matching TRBD1. V lost 6 bases and J lost 3; bases outside the gene matches: 5. This CDR3 is built from 14 residues. The CDR3 DNA sequence: TGTGCCAGCAGGTCCGGACAGGGGGTCTACGAGCAGTACTTC. Translating it yields CASRSGQGVYEQYF.

This chain connects TRBV29-1 to TRBJ1-3; D remains ambiguous. Germline-derived CDR1 and CDR2 are SQVTM and ANQGSEA. This CDR3 has 14 residues. Trimming took 1 base from V and 7 from J, leaving 14 bases between them. The CDR3 DNA reads as TGCAGCGTTGAAGGGGCAGGAGAAAGGAACACCATATATTTT. This translates into CSVEGAGERNTIYF.